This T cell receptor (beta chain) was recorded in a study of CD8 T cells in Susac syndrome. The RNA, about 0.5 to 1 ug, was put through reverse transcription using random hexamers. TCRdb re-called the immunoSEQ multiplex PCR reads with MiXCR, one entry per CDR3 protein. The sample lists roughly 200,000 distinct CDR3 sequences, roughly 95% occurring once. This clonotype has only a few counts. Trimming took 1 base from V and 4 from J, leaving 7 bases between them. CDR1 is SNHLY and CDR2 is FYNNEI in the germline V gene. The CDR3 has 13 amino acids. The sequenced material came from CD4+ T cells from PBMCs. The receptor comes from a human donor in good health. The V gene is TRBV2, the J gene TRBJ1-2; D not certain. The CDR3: CASSEGQAYGYTF. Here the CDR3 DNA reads TGTGCCAGCAGTGAAGGGCAGGCCTATGGCTACACCTTC.